The sequence of this T cell receptor beta chain was determined in a study of CD8 T cells in ankylosing spondylitis. This clonotype was counted ten times or more. Its antigen remains unidentified. Study conclusions and caveats: There was a TCR beta motif, made of several highly homologous variants, that appeared characteristic of ankylosing spondylitis blood.

TCRdb redid the calling of the 5' RACE reads with MiXCR, one entry per CDR3 protein. The sample contains fewer than 250,000 distinct CDR3 sequences, under 12% of which appear only once. Germline CDR1 is DFQATT and CDR2 is SNEGSKA (reference sequence). The CDR3 spans 14 residues. V lost 0 bases to trimming and J lost 2 bases, with 10 bases between them. The sequencing sample was made of blood, either unsorted or a sorted T cell fraction (not recorded which). The receptor was isolated from a male donor with ankylosing spondylitis or in good health (not recorded which). This chain joins TRBV20-1 and TRBJ1-1; D uncertain. CDR3 DNA sequence: TGCAGTGCTAGAGATAGGCAGCTTAACACTGAAGCTTTCTTT. This sequence encodes CSARDRQLNTEAFF.